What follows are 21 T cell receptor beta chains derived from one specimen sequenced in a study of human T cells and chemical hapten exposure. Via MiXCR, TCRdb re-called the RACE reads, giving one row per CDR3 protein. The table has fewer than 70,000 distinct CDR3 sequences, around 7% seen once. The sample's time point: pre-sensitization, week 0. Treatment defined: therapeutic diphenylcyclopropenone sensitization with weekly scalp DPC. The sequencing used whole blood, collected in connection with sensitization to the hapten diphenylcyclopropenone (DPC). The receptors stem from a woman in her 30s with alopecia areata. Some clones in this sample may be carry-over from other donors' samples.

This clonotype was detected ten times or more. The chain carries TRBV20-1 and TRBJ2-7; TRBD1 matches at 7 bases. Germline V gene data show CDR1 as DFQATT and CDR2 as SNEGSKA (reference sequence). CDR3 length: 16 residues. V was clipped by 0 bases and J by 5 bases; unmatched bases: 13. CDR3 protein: CSARDRGQTGNDEQYF. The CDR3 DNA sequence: TGCAGTGCTAGAGATAGGGGACAGACAGGGAACGACGAGCAGTACTTC.

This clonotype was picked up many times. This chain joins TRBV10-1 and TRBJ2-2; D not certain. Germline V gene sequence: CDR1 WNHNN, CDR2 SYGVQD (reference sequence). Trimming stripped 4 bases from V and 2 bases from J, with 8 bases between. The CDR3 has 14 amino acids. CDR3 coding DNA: TGCGCCAGCAGTGGGCTGGGTAACACCGGGGAGCTGTTTTTT. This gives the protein CASSGLGNTGELFF.

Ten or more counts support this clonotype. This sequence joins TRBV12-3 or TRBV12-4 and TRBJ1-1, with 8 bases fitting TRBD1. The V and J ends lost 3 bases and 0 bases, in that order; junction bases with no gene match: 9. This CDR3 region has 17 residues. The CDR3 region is CASSFGQGASLNTEAFF. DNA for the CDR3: TGTGCCAGCAGTTTTGGGCAGGGGGCCAGTCTGAACACTGAAGCTTTCTTT.

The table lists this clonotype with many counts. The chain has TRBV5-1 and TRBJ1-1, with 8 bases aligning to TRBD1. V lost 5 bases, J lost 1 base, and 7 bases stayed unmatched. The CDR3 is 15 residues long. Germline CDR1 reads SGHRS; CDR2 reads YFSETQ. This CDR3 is CASRGRTGKNTEAFF. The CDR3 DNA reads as TGCGCCAGCAGGGGACGGACAGGGAAGAACACTGAAGCTTTCTTT.

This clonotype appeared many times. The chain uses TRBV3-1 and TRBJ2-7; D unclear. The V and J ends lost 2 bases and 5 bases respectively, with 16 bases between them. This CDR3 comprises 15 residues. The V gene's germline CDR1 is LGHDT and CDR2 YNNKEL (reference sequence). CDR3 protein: CASSQMLSVSDEQYF. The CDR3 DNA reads TGTGCCAGCAGCCAAATGTTATCAGTGTCCGACGAGCAGTACTTC.

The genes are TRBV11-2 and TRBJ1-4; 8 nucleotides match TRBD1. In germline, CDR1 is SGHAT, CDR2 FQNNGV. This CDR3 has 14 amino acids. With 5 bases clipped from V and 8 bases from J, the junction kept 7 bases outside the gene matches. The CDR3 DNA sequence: TGTGCCAGCAGCCCAGGACAGGGTTTCGAAAAACTGTTTTTT. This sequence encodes CASSPGQGFEKLFF. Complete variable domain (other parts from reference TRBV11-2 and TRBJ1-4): EAGVAQSPRYKIIEKRQSVAFWCNPISGHATLYWYQQILGQGPKLLIQFQNNGVVDDSQLPKDRFSAERLKGVDSTLKIQPAKLEDSAVYLCASSPGQGFEKLFFGSGTQLSVL.

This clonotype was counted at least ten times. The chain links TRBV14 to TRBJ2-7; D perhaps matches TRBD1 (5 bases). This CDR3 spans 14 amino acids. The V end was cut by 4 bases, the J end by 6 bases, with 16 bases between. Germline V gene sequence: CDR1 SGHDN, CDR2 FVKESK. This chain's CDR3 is CASSPSTALSEQYF. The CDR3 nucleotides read TGTGCCAGCAGCCCTTCGACAGCTCTGAGCGAGCAGTACTTC.

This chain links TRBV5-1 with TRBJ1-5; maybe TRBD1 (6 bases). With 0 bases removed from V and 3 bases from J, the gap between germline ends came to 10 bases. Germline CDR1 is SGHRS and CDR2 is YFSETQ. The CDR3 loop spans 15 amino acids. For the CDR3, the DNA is TGCGCCAGCAGCTTGGGGGACACAACCAATCAGCCCCAGCATTTT. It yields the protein CASSLGDTTNQPQHF.

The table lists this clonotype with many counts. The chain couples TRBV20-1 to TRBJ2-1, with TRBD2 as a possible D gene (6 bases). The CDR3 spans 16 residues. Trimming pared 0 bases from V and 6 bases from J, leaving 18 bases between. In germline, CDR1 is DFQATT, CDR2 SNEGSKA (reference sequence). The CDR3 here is CSARDEVSGPLNEQFF. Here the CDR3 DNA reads TGCAGTGCTAGAGATGAAGTTAGCGGACCCCTCAATGAGCAGTTCTTC.

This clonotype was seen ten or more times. The CDR3 region is CAWSVQAGEKLFF. The CDR3 nucleotides are TGTGCCTGGAGTGTACAGGCCGGGGAAAAACTGTTTTTT. The chain links TRBV30 to TRBJ1-4; possible D gene TRBD1, 5 bases. Trimming pared 0 bases from V and 8 bases from J, leaving 10 bases between. The germline V gene has CDR1 GTSNPN and CDR2 SVGIG (reference sequence). This CDR3 comprises 13 residues.

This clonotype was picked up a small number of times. CDR3 bases: TGTGCCAGCAGGACCTACCCCGGGAGGTTCGTCACCCTCCACTTT. Translated: CASRTYPGRFVTLHF. The chain is built from TRBV2 and TRBJ1-6, with no clear D. Germline CDR1 reads SNHLY; CDR2 reads FYNNEI. The CDR3 spans 15 residues. The V end lost 6 bases, the J end lost 14 bases, and 23 bases lay between the germline ends.

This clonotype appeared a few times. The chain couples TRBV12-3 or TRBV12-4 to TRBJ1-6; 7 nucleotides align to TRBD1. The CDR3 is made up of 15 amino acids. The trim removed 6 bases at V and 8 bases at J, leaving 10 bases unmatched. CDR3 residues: CASSSRQGAYSPLHF. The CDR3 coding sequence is TGTGCCAGCAGCTCCAGACAGGGAGCTTATTCACCCCTCCACTTT.

CDR3 in amino acids: CASSQDESGDYNSPLHF. DNA of the CDR3: TGCGCCAGCAGCCAAGATGAGTCAGGCGATTATAATTCACCCCTCCACTTT. The chain carries TRBV4-3 and TRBJ1-6; no definite D call. Trimming cost V 0 bases and J 4 bases, with 13 bases left between them. CDR1 is LGHNA, CDR2 YSLEER, per germline. The CDR3 is 17 amino acids.

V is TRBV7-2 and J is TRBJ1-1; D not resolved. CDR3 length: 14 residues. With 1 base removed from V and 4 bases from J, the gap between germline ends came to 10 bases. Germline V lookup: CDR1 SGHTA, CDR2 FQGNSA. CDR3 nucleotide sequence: TGTGCCAGCAGCTTAGTAAGTCGTAGCACTGAAGCTTTCTTT. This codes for CASSLVSRSTEAFF.

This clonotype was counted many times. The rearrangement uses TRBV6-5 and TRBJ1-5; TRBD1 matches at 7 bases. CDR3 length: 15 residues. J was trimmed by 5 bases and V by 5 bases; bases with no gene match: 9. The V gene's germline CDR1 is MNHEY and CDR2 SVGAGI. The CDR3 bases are TGTGCCAGCAGTGGCTCGACAGGGAGTCATCAGCCCCAGCATTTT. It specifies CASSGSTGSHQPQHF.

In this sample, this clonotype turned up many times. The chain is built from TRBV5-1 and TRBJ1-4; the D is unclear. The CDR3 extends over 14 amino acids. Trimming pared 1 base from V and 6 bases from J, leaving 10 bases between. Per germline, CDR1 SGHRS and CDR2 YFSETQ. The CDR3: CASSLWSGDEKLFF. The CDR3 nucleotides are TGCGCCAGCAGCTTGTGGTCTGGGGATGAAAAACTGTTTTTT.

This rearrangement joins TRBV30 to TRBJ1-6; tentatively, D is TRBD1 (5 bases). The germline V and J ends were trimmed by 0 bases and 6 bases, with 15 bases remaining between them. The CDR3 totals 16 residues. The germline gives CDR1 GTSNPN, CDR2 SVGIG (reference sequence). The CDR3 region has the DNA TGTGCCTGGAGTGTCTGGGGCCTATCGACTAATTCACCCCTCCACTTT. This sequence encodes CAWSVWGLSTNSPLHF.

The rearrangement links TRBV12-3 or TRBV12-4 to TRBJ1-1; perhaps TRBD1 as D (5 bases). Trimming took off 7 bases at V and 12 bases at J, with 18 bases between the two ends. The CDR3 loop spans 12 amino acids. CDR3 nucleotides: TGTGCCAGCACCTGGGGCACCTTCGCTCCTTTCTTT. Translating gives CASTWGTFAPFF.

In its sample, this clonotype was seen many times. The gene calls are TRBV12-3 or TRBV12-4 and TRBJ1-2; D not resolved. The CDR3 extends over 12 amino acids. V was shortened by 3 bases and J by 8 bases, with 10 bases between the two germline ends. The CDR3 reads CASSFNVGGYTF. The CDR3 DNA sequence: TGTGCCAGCAGTTTTAATGTGGGCGGCTACACCTTC.

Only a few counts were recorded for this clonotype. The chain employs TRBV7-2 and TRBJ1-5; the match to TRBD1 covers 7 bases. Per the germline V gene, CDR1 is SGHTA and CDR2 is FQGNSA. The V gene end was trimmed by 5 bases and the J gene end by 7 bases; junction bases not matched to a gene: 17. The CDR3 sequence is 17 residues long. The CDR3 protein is CASSTSIRQGPGQPQHF. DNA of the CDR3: TGTGCCAGCAGCACTAGTATTAGACAGGGCCCAGGGCAGCCCCAGCATTTT.

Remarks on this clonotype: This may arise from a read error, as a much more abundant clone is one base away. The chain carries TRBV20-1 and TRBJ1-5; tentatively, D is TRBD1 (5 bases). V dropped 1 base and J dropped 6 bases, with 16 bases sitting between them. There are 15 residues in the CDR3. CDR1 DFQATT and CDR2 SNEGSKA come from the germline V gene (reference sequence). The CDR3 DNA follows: TGCAGTGCTAGAGGGGAGTGGGGCCGAAGTCAGCCCCAGCATTTT. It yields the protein CSARGEWGRSQPQHF.